The 2 T cell receptor beta chains in this list originate from one sample, sequenced in a study of vaccination and CD4 T cells after COVID-19. The treatment is: roughly 10-day PBMC culture with coronavirus spike peptide pools or control peptides (ViraFEST assay). These receptors have no identified antigens. Cultured CD4+ T-cell DNA underwent Oncomine TCR Beta short-read sequencing. Each CDR3 protein is one row after TCRdb ran MiXCR on the PCR reads. The table has roughly 20,000 distinct CDR3 sequences, roughly 50% seen once. Sequencing was performed on CD4+ T cells from blood, cultured in vitro. The receptors come from a human donor who had recovered from COVID-19.

The chain links TRBV20-1 to TRBJ1-1; D is unresolved. V lost 3 bases and J lost 11, with 10 bases in between. The CDR3 is 10 amino acids. CDR1 is DFQATT and CDR2 is SNEGSKA in the germline V gene (reference sequence). CDR3 loop: CSASGFGAFF. The DNA for the CDR3 is TGCAGTGCTAGCGGGTTCGGGGCTTTCTTT.

The genes are TRBV10-1 and TRBJ2-7; D may be TRBD2 (6 bases). The V gene's germline CDR1 is WNHNN and CDR2 SYGVQD (reference sequence). This CDR3 spans 11 amino acids. Trimming stripped 8 bases from V and 1 base from J, with 6 bases between. For the CDR3, the DNA is TGCGCCAGCGGAGGGTCCTACGAGCAGTACTTC. Translated, it gives CASGGSYEQYF.